Listed below are T cell receptor beta chains from one sample, sequenced in a study of T cells in Graves' hyperthyroidism and ophthalmopathy. TCRdb reprocessed the multiplex PCR reads with MiXCR, giving one entry per CDR3 protein. The sample carries approximately 430,000 distinct CDR3 sequences, under 15% recorded once. The sample comprised blood. The receptors here all came from a man aged 18 to 29 with Graves' ophthalmopathy. Each CDR3 is given with its conserved first and last residue. The order of the fields is clone size, V gene, CDR3 length, D gene, J gene, CDR3 protein, CDR3 DNA. A D gene is named only where the DNA matches it firmly. The size field is filled for only some rows; it gives once, few, many or a size class.

many	TRBV7-8	15	TRBD2	TRBJ2-2	CASARKRENTGELFF	TGTGCCAGCGCAAGAAAGCGGGAAAACACCGGGGAGCTGTTTTTT
many	TRBV30	12	-	TRBJ2-3	CAWSEQGDTQYF	TGTGCCTGGAGTGAACAAGGAGATACGCAGTATTTT
many	TRBV11-2	16	TRBD2	TRBJ2-7	CASSLDSGRPPYEQYF	TGTGCCAGCAGCTTAGACAGCGGGAGACCACCCTACGAGCAGTACTTC
-	TRBV6-1	17	-	TRBJ1-5	CASSTPAVQPRNQPQHF	TGTGCCAGCAGTACCCCTGCGGTGCAGCCCCGAAATCAGCCCCAGCATTTT
-	TRBV5-1	14	TRBD2	TRBJ2-1	CASSLGTSGVRQFF	TGCGCCAGCAGCTTGGGGACTAGCGGCGTTCGGCAGTTCTTC
many	TRBV2	17	TRBD2	TRBJ2-3	CASSELAGGHGTDTQYF	TGTGCCAGCAGTGAACTAGCGGGGGGCCATGGGACAGATACGCAGTATTTT
many	TRBV11-2	15	-	TRBJ1-1	CASSLDQGMNTEAFF	TGTGCCAGCAGCTTAGATCAGGGAATGAACACTGAAGCTTTCTTT
many	TRBV6-1	16	TRBD1	TRBJ2-4	CASSVTGEGAKNIQYF	TGTGCCAGCAGTGTTACAGGGGAAGGAGCCAAAAACATTCAGTACTTC
many	TRBV11-2	15	-	TRBJ2-7	CASSFGLGQHYEQYF	TGTGCCAGCAGCTTTGGTCTAGGACAACACTACGAGCAGTACTTC
few	TRBV19	16	-	TRBJ2-7	CASSIVAGRGLYEQYF	TGTGCCAGTAGTATAGTCGCGGGACGGGGTCTTTACGAGCAGTACTTC
many	TRBV7-2	15	TRBD2	TRBJ2-3	CASSLTGGVTDTQYF	TGTGCCAGCAGCTTAACCGGGGGGGTCACAGATACGCAGTATTTT
many	TRBV6-1	16	TRBD1	TRBJ2-5	CASSVLTGAYQETQYF	TGTGCCAGCAGTGTGCTGACAGGGGCGTACCAAGAGACCCAGTACTTC
many	TRBV5-1	13	-	TRBJ1-2	CASRLEDRSGYTF	TGCGCCAGCAGATTAGAAGACCGTTCGGGCTACACCTTC
many	TRBV13	14	-	TRBJ2-2	CASSLGYNTGELFF	TGTGCCAGCAGCTTAGGCTATAACACCGGGGAGCTGTTTTTT
many	TRBV7-9	17	-	TRBJ2-5	CASSLNRSPWYQETQYF	TGTGCCAGCAGCTTAAATCGCAGCCCTTGGTACCAAGAGACCCAGTACTTC
many	TRBV5-1	15	TRBD2	TRBJ2-7	CASSAGLAANYEQYF	TGCGCCAGCAGCGCGGGACTAGCGGCGAACTACGAGCAGTACTTC
once	TRBV28	14	-	TRBJ1-5	CASSFGQPSSPQHF	TGTGCCAGCAGTTTTGGACAGCCATCGTCACCCCAGCATTTT
many	TRBV29-1	13	-	TRBJ1-1	CSVEGVMNTEAFF	TGCAGCGTTGAAGGGGTCATGAACACTGAAGCTTTCTTT
many	TRBV6-5	14	-	TRBJ1-5	CASSYSAGVQPQHF	TGTGCCAGCAGTTACTCTGCAGGAGTTCAGCCCCAGCATTTT
many	TRBV7-2	15	-	TRBJ2-1	CASSFSRDPHNEQFF	TGTGCCAGCAGCTTCTCCAGAGACCCACACAATGAGCAGTTCTTC
many	TRBV7-9	12	TRBD1	TRBJ2-1	CASSWTGNEQFF	TGTGCCAGCAGCTGGACAGGCAATGAGCAGTTCTTC
many	TRBV15	13	-	TRBJ2-7	CATSSTYTYEQYF	TGTGCCACCAGCAGTACGTACACCTACGAGCAGTACTTC
-	TRBV6-5	14	-	TRBJ1-5	CASNYGGEGQPQHF	TGTGCCAGCAACTACGGGGGGGAGGGTCAGCCCCAGCATTTT
-	TRBV19	15	-	TRBJ1-1	CASSRGERRATEAFF	TGTGCCAGTAGTCGCGGGGAGAGGAGGGCAACTGAAGCTTTCTTT
many	TRBV24-1	16	-	TRBJ1-5	CATSDLCRGRGQPQHF	TGTGCCACCAGTGATTTGTGTAGGGGACGGGGCCAGCCCCAGCATTTT
many	TRBV7-2	13	-	TRBJ2-1	CASSSHPYNEQFF	TGTGCCAGCAGCTCCCACCCGTACAATGAGCAGTTCTTC
many	TRBV20-1	16	-	TRBJ1-6	CSARDAAAFTNSPLHF	TGCAGTGCTAGAGATGCGGCGGCCTTCACCAATTCACCCCTCCACTTT
many	TRBV7-9	20	TRBD2	TRBJ2-3	CASSLFRAGGLSLGTDTQYF	TGTGCCAGCAGCTTATTTCGAGCGGGAGGCCTCAGCCTCGGCACAGATACGCAGTATTTT
many	TRBV7-2	13	TRBD2	TRBJ2-5	CASGTGGGETQYF	TGTGCCAGCGGGACGGGGGGTGGGGAGACCCAGTACTTC
many	TRBV30	15	TRBD1	TRBJ2-5	CALHLRDRGIETQYF	TGTGCCTTGCACTTACGGGACAGGGGAATAGAGACCCAGTACTTC
many	TRBV7-8	13	TRBD1	TRBJ2-1	CASSTGQGNEQFF	TGTGCCAGCAGCACAGGACAGGGCAATGAGCAGTTCTTC
many	TRBV24-1	12	-	TRBJ2-1	CATSAVYNEQFF	TGTGCCACCAGTGCTGTCTACAATGAGCAGTTCTTC
-	TRBV10-3	12	-	TRBJ2-1	CAISPTYNEQFF	TGTGCCATCTCCCCAACCTACAATGAGCAGTTCTTC
few	TRBV20-1	17	TRBD1	TRBJ1-2	CSARAPEQGTFFGGYTF	TGCAGTGCTAGAGCCCCCGAACAGGGGACATTCTTCGGTGGCTACACCTTC
many	TRBV2	15	TRBD2	TRBJ2-3	CASNPQRGGADTQYF	TGTGCCAGCAACCCCCAGCGGGGGGGCGCAGATACGCAGTATTTT
-	TRBV5-1	14	-	TRBJ2-2	CASSPRDGPSELFF	TGTGCCAGCAGCCCCCGGGACGGACCTTCAGAGCTGTTTTTT
-	TRBV12-5	17	TRBD1	TRBJ1-4	CASGFEQGAETNEKLFF	TGTGCTAGTGGTTTTGAGCAGGGGGCCGAAACTAATGAAAAACTGTTTTTT